The clone carrying this T cell receptor beta chain turned up a few times. The treatment was: therapeutic diphenylcyclopropenone sensitization with weekly scalp DPC. The record originates from a study of human T cells and chemical hapten exposure. Individual cDNA molecules received unique molecular identifiers in the library. One entry per CDR3 protein results from TCRdb running MiXCR on the reads. The data contain 3,000 to 4,000 distinct CDR3 sequences, around 48% of them singletons. The source material was whole blood, sampled before DPC sensitization or 2, 6, or about 24 weeks after (not recorded which). This receptor was taken from an adult with alopecia areata. Some clones in this sample may be carry-over from other donors' samples. This table probably holds off-target reads from a library built for another chain.

CDR3 DNA sequence: TGTGCCAGCAGCCAAGGGACTCACCCAGTTTCAGATACGCAGTATTTT. Translating gives CASSQGTHPVSDTQYF. J is TRBJ2-3 and V is TRBV7-8, with a possible D match to TRBD2 (6 bases). With 5 bases removed from V and 4 bases from J, the gap between germline ends came to 19 bases. This CDR3 is 16 amino acids long. CDR1 is SGHVS and CDR2 is FQNEAQ in the germline V gene.